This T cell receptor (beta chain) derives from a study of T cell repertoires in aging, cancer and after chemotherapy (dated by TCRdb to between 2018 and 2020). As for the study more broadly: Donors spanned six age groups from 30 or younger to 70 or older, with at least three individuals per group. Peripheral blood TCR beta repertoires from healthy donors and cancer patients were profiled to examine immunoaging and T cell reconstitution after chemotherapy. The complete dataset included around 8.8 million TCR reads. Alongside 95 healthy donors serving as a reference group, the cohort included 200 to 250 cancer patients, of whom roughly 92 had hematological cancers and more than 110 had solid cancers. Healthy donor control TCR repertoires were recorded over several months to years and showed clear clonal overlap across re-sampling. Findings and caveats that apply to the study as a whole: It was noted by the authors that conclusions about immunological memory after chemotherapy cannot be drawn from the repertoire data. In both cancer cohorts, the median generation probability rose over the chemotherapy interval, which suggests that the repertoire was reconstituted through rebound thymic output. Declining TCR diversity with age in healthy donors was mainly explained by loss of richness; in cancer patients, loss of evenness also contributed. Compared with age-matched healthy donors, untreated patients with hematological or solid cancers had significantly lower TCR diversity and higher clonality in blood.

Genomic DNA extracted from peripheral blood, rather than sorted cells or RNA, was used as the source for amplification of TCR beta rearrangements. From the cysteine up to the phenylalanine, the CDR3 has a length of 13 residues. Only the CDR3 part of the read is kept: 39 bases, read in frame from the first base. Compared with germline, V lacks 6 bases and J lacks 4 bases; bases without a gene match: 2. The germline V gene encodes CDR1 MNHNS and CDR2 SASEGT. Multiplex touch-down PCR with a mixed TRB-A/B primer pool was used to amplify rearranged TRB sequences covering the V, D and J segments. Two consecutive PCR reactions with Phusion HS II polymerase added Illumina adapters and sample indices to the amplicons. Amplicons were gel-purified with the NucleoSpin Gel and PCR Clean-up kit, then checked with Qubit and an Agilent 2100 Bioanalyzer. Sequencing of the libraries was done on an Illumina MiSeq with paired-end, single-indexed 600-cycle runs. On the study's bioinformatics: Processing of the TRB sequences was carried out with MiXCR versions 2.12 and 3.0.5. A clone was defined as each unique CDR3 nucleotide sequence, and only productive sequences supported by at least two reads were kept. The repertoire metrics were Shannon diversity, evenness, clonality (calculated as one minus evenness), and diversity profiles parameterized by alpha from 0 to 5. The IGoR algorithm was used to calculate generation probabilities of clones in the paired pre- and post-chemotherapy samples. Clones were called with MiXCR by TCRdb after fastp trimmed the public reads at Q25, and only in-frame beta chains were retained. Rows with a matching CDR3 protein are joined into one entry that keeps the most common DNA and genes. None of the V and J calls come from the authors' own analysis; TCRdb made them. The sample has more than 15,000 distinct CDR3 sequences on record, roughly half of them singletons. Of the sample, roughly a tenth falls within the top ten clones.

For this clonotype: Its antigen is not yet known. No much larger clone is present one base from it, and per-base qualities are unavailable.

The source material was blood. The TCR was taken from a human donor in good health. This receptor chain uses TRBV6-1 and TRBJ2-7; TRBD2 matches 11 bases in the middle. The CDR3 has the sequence CASRVAGGYEQYF. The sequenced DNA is TGTGCCAGCAGAGTAGCGGGAGGGTACGAGCAGTACTTC.